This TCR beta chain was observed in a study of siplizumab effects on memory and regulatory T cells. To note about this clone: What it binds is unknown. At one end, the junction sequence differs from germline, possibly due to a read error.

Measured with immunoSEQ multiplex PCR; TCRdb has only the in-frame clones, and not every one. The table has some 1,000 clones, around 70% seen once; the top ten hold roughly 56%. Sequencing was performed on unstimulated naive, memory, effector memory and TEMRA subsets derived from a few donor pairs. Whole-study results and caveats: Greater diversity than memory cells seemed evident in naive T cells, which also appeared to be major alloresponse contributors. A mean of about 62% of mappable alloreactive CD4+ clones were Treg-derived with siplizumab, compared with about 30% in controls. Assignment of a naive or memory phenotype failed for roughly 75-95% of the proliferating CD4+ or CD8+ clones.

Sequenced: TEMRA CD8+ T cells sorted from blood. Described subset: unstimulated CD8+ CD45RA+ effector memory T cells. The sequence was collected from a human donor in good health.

This CDR3 is CASSQLAGASNEQYF. CDR3 sequence (DNA): TGTGCCAGCAGCCAACTAGCGGGGGCCTCCAACGAGCAGTACTTC. The gene calls are TRBV5-5 and TRBJ2-7; 11 bases align to TRBD2. This CDR3 contains 15 residues. Germline V gives CDR1 SGHKS, CDR2 YYEKEE (reference sequence).